The sequence of this T cell receptor beta chain was determined in a study of tumor and adjacent non-tumor tissue in lung cancer. Background on the study: The patients, around 11 men and a few women, were about 31 to 85 with stage I to III disease.

This clonotype is a singleton in its sample. Its antigen is not identified. Study-wide findings and caveats: Top 100 clones took a larger repertoire share in normal lung.

No cell sorting was done before RNA was extracted from the tissue. Distant lung tissue was collected more than 3 cm away from the tumor edge. The J segment lost 6 bases and the V segment lost 6 bases, leaving 12 bases of the junction unmatched. CDR3 size: 14 residues. Germline V CDR1 and CDR2: DFQATT, SNEGSKA (reference sequence). TCRbeta libraries were built with three rounds of nested PCR, modified from ARM-PCR. One entry per CDR3 protein, called by TCRdb with MiXCR from the multiplex PCR reads. The repertoire holds approximately 100,000 distinct CDR3 sequences, with 62% as singletons. Material: distant non-tumor lung tissue. This chain links TRBV20-1 with TRBJ2-7; 9 positions match TRBD1. The clonotype comes from a man aged 60 to 69 with non-small cell lung cancer. This CDR3 is CSATYGTGSAEQYF. The CDR3 region has the DNA TGCAGTGCGACCTACGGGACAGGGAGCGCCGAGCAGTACTTC.